The 25 T cell receptor beta chains presented below share a single source sample, sequenced in a study of breast tumors, draining lymph nodes, adjacent tissues. TCRdb itself ran the multiplex PCR reads through MiXCR, one entry per CDR3 protein. Counted here are some 230,000 distinct CDR3 sequences, less than 45% occurring once; the ten biggest clones make up roughly 3.5%. Breast cancer patients provided tissue from their axillary draining lymph nodes. The material sequenced was axillary lymph node tissue. The receptors derive from a female donor with breast cancer. Some clones in this sample may be carry-over from other donors' samples.

This clonotype was seen at least ten times. The V call is TRBV12-3 or TRBV12-4, the J call TRBJ1-3; D gene ambiguous. The germline V and J ends were trimmed by 6 bases and 4 bases, with 4 bases remaining between them. The length of the CDR3 is 11 residues. The CDR3 is CASSFGNTIYF. CDR3 DNA sequence: TGTGCCAGCAGCTTCGGAAACACCATATATTTT.

The chain combines TRBV5-1 with TRBJ2-6; TRBD1 or TRBD2 may be the D gene (6 bases each). From germline, CDR1 is SGHRS and CDR2 YFSETQ. Trimming stripped 6 bases from V and 4 bases from J, with 14 bases between. CDR3 size: 15 residues. CDR3: CASNRGQVGANVLTF. In DNA form, the CDR3 reads TGCGCCAGCAACCGGGGGCAGGTGGGGGCCAACGTCCTGACTTTC.

Note on this clonotype: A read error may be the cause here, since a much bigger clone is one base away. This rearrangement joins TRBV19 to TRBJ2-4; a possible D gene is TRBD2 (6 bases). Germline V gene data show CDR1 as LNHDA and CDR2 as SQIVND (reference sequence). This CDR3 is 13 amino acids long. The CDR3 region is CTSSVTRDGIQYF. The CDR3 DNA is TGTACCAGTAGTGTGACTAGGGATGGCATTCAGTACTTC.

Details on this clonotype: A much bigger clone sits one base away, suggesting this may be a read error. The gene calls are TRBV9 and TRBJ2-2; TRBD2 matches 11 bases. V gave up 8 bases and J gave up 4 bases; unmatched junction bases: 7. There are 15 residues in the CDR3. The V gene's germline CDR1 is SGDLS and CDR2 YYNGEE. The CDR3 DNA is TGTGCCAGGAGCCAAGGGACTAGCGGCACCGGGGAGCTGTTTTTT. It is translated as CARSQGTSGTGELFF. The full variable domain, completed using reference TRBV9 and TRBJ2-2, is DSGVTQTPKHLITATGQRVTLRCSPRSGDLSVYWYQQSLDQGLQFLIQYYNGEERAKGNILERFSAQQFPDLHSELNLSSLELGDSALYFCARSQGTSGTGELFFGEGSRLTVL.

This clonotype occurred once. The V and J genes are TRBV6-6 and TRBJ1-1; D uncertain. Trimming removed 5 bases at V and 1 base at J, with 14 bases between. This CDR3 has 15 amino acids. Germline CDR1 and CDR2: MNHNY and SVGAGI (reference sequence). As DNA, the CDR3 is TGTGCCAGCAGTGACTGGACGGGAGGGAACACTGAAGCTTTCTTT. It translates to CASSDWTGGNTEAFF.

The V and J genes are TRBV7-2 and TRBJ2-5, with 12 bases fitting TRBD2. The germline gives CDR1 SGHTA, CDR2 FQGNSA. V was clipped by 4 bases and J by 5 bases; unmatched bases: 5. CDR3 size: 15 residues. CDR3: CASSSFTSGRETQYF. The CDR3 coding sequence is TGTGCCAGCAGCTCTTTTACTAGCGGGAGGGAGACCCAGTACTTC.

Only a few counts were recorded for this clonotype. The CDR3 loop reads CASSHSAGGANVLTF. As DNA, the CDR3 is TGTGCCAGCAGTCACTCGGCGGGAGGGGCCAACGTCCTGACTTTC. The chain is built from TRBV6-1 and TRBJ2-6, with a possible D match to TRBD2 (6 bases). Trimming pared 5 bases from V and 4 bases from J, leaving 12 bases between. CDR1 and CDR2 (germline): MNHNS, SASEGT. This CDR3 has 15 amino acids.

This clonotype was seen ten or more times. This chain links TRBV4-1 with TRBJ2-2; 10 bases map to TRBD2. J lost 6 bases, V lost 4 bases, and 2 bases had no gene match. Germline V gene sequence: CDR1 MGHRA, CDR2 YSYEKL. The CDR3 is 14 residues long. CDR3 residues: CASSLSGGAGELFF. The CDR3 nucleotides read TGCGCCAGCAGCCTGAGCGGGGGGGCCGGGGAGCTGTTTTTT.

This clonotype was found once. The V call is TRBV5-1, the J call TRBJ1-2, with D maybe TRBD1 (6 bases). Trimming left V 4 bases short and J 4 bases short, with 11 bases between. Germline loops: CDR1 SGHRS, CDR2 YFSETQ. The CDR3 consists of 13 residues. CDR3: CASSRGHSYGYTF. The CDR3 DNA follows: TGCGCCAGCAGCCGGGGGCATAGCTATGGCTACACCTTC.

Many counts were recorded for this clonotype. The CDR3 is CASSQSGGGYTF. In DNA, the CDR3 is TGTGCCAGCAGTCAGTCAGGAGGTGGCTACACCTTC. The J gene is TRBJ1-2, the V gene TRBV6-5; D remains unclear. V was pared by 5 bases and J by 7 bases, with 11 bases between. CDR3 length: 12 residues. Per the germline V gene, CDR1 is MNHEY and CDR2 is SVGAGI.

This clonotype was seen a few times. Written as DNA, the CDR3 is TGTGCCATCAGTGAGCCCGGACAGGGTAAGGACACTGAAGCTTTCTTT. This codes for CAISEPGQGKDTEAFF. The chain carries TRBV10-3 and TRBJ1-1, with 8 nucleotides matching TRBD1. Germline lookup yields CDR1 ENHRY and CDR2 SYGVKD. Trimming at V came to 2 bases and at J to 3 bases, leaving 8 bases not matched to a gene. This CDR3 has 16 residues.

At least ten counts were recorded for this clonotype. The rearrangement joins TRBV12-3 or TRBV12-4 to TRBJ2-7; D remains unclear. Trimming removed 4 bases from V and 3 bases from J, with 13 bases in between. The CDR3 has 14 residues. This CDR3 reads CASSYSGGYYEQYF. CDR3 sequence (DNA): TGTGCCAGCAGTTATTCGGGCGGCTACTACGAGCAGTACTTC.

The chain carries TRBV20-1 and TRBJ1-5; D is possibly TRBD1 (6 bases). CDR1 is DFQATT and CDR2 is SNEGSKA in the germline V gene (reference sequence). CDR3 size: 14 residues. V shed 1 base and J shed 1 base, with 8 bases lying between them. The CDR3 DNA reads TGCAGTGCTAGAGCTGGACAGAGCAATCAGCCCCAGCATTTT. Its protein product is CSARAGQSNQPQHF.

The gene calls are TRBV24-1 and TRBJ2-5; TRBD2 is a possible D gene (5 bases). CDR1 is KGHDR, CDR2 SFDVKD, per germline. There are 14 residues in the CDR3. V was clipped by 0 bases and J by 5 bases, with 9 bases between them. The CDR3 protein is CATSDLPGMETQYF. The CDR3 region has the DNA TGTGCCACCAGTGATTTGCCGGGAATGGAGACCCAGTACTTC.

Relative to its sample, this clonotype is medium-sized. This chain joins TRBV5-1 and TRBJ1-2; D may be TRBD1 (5 bases). Trimming cost V 0 bases and J 5 bases, with 14 bases left between them. Per germline, CDR1 SGHRS and CDR2 YFSETQ. The CDR3 has 15 residues. The CDR3 coding sequence is TGCGCCAGCAGCTTGGGGCAGGGACCCGTTTATGGCTACACCTTC. Translating gives CASSLGQGPVYGYTF.

This clonotype has at least ten counts. The rearrangement links TRBV12-5 to TRBJ2-6; 7 positions agree with TRBD1. The CDR3 totals 15 residues. Germline V gene sequence: CDR1 LGHNT, CDR2 FRNRAP. V was clipped by 1 base and J by 6 bases; unmatched bases: 3. The CDR3 DNA follows: TGTGCTAGTGGTTTGGGCAGGGGGACGGCCAACGTCCTGACTTTC. Translated: CASGLGRGTANVLTF.

This clonotype was counted many times. Germline and junction disagree at one end, which may indicate a read error. The chain is built from TRBV7-7 and TRBJ2-2; no firm D call. This CDR3 is built from 13 residues. Germline V gene sequence: CDR1 SSHAT, CDR2 FNYEAQ (reference sequence). The CDR3 loop reads CASSLGDSGELFF. CDR3 nucleotide sequence: TGTGCTAGCAGCTTAGGAGACTCCGGGGAGCTGTTTTTT.

The chain joins TRBV5-4 to TRBJ2-7, with 8 bases that match TRBD1. The CDR3 has 14 amino acids. Germline values: CDR1 SGHNT, CDR2 YYREEE (reference sequence). The V and J ends lost 4 bases and 4 bases, in that order; junction bases with no gene match: 7. CDR3 nucleotide sequence: TGTGCCAGCAGCCCAGGACAGGGAAAATACGAGCAGTACTTC. Amino acids: CASSPGQGKYEQYF.

In this sample, this clonotype turned up many times. V is TRBV7-2 and J is TRBJ2-1, with 12 positions matching TRBD2. CDR3 length: 16 residues. Germline-derived CDR1 and CDR2 are SGHTA and FQGNSA. The V gene end was trimmed by 6 bases and the J gene end by 7 bases; junction bases not matched to a gene: 10. The CDR3 coding sequence is TGTGCCAGCAGTTCTCGACTAGCGGGAGTTGGTAATGAGCAGTTCTTC. Protein: CASSSRLAGVGNEQFF. Combining the CDR3 with reference TRBV7-2 and TRBJ2-1 gives the whole variable domain GAGVSQSPSNKVTEKGKDVELRCDPISGHTALYWYRQSLGQGLEFLIYFQGNSAPDKSGLPSDRFSAERTGGSVSTLTIQRTQQEDSAVYLCASSSRLAGVGNEQFFGPGTRLTVL.

This clonotype was counted ten times or more. The chain joins TRBV30 to TRBJ1-6; D remains ambiguous. The CDR3 is 12 amino acids. The V gene lost 2 bases and the J gene lost 6 bases, with 5 bases spanning the gap. Germline assignment: CDR1 GTSNPN and CDR2 SVGIG (reference sequence). The CDR3 DNA follows: TGTGCCTGGAGTTTCCCTAATTCACCCCTCCACTTT. As protein: CAWSFPNSPLHF.

This clonotype was observed at least ten times. The J gene is TRBJ2-7, the V gene TRBV9; TRBD2 might be the D (6 bases). This CDR3 spans 14 amino acids. V dropped 2 bases and J dropped 5 bases, with 14 bases sitting between them. Germline V gives CDR1 SGDLS, CDR2 YYNGEE. CDR3 sequence (DNA): TGTGCCAGCAGCGTCCCTCGGGAGAGTAACGAGCAGTACTTC. It yields the protein CASSVPRESNEQYF.

Of note for this clonotype: This may stem from a read error, because a much larger clone lies one nucleotide away. The chain employs TRBV2 and TRBJ2-1; D perhaps matches TRBD2 (6 bases). This CDR3 region has 14 residues. Germline V gives CDR1 SNHLY, CDR2 FYNNEI. The DNA of the CDR3 is TGTGCCAGCAGTGCGAGGAATAGCGGCAATGGGCAGTTCTTC. Translating it yields CASSARNSGNGQFF.

This clonotype appeared many times. This chain joins TRBV3-1 and TRBJ2-7; 7 nucleotides agree with TRBD1. The CDR3 is made up of 12 amino acids. Looked up from germline, CDR1 is LGHDT and CDR2 is YNNKEL (reference sequence). V dropped 4 bases and J dropped 7; count of bases not matched to a gene: 4. CDR3 residues: CASSLTGKEQYF. Written as DNA, the CDR3 is TGTGCCAGCAGCCTGACAGGGAAAGAGCAGTACTTC.

This clonotype was seen many times. CDR3: CASSFSGTGRKGGYTF. In DNA, the CDR3 is TGTGCCAGCAGTTTCTCCGGGACAGGGAGAAAAGGCGGCTACACCTTC. The chain employs TRBV12-3 or TRBV12-4 and TRBJ1-2; 9 bases line up with TRBD1. The CDR3 is 16 residues long. Germline trimming cut 3 bases from V and 8 bases from J; bases unmatched to any gene: 13.

This clonotype was seen ten or more times. V usage is TRBV12-3 or TRBV12-4 and J usage is TRBJ2-5; D unresolved. The ends were cut back, 6 bases at V and 0 bases at J, with 8 bases in the middle. The length of the CDR3 is 13 residues. CDR3: CASRSWDQETQYF. DNA of the CDR3: TGTGCCAGCAGGTCCTGGGACCAAGAGACCCAGTACTTC.